This TCR beta chain was observed in a study of blood T cells in healthy people across ages. With each sample, at least 5.5 micrograms of total RNA were extracted. A J-beta primer mix and a sample-barcoded 5' primer were used in a second PCR of roughly 6 to 12 cycles. Every single cDNA molecule received a tag from a template-switch adaptor with 12 random nucleotides. TCRdb analysed the 5' RACE reads with MiXCR anew, one entry per CDR3 protein. The sample lists approximately 2,000,000 distinct CDR3 sequences; 30% to 40% were seen once. The specimen sequenced was blood. This receptor was obtained from a human donor in good health.

DNA for the CDR3: TGTGCCAGCAGCCCGCCTAGCGTGGGCGACGAGCAGTACTTC. It yields the protein CASSPPSVGDEQYF. This chain uses TRBV9 with TRBJ2-7; possible D gene TRBD2, 6 bases. From germline, CDR1 is SGDLS and CDR2 YYNGEE. Trimming took 4 bases from V and 5 from J, leaving 16 bases between them. The CDR3 totals 14 residues. The whole variable domain, filled in from reference TRBV9 and TRBJ2-7, reads DSGVTQTPKHLITATGQRVTLRCSPRSGDLSVYWYQQSLDQGLQFLIQYYNGEERAKGNILERFSAQQFPDLHSELNLSSLELGDSALYFCASSPPSVGDEQYFGPGTRLTVT.